Sequencing of this T cell receptor beta chain was carried out in a study of cytomegalovirus exposure and HLA in healthy donors. Researchers ran the PCR with 60 Vbeta and 13 Jbeta primers. Repertoires were generated with immunoSEQ multiplex PCR, while TCRdb's copy carries only in-frame clones and drops some. The table includes some 100,000 clones, about 70% detected once. This TCR was sampled from a human donor in good health. The sample was PBMCs.

DNA for the CDR3: TGCAGCGTTGAAAAAACCGGGGAGACCCAGTACTTC. Translating it yields CSVEKTGETQYF. The V and J genes are TRBV29-1 and TRBJ2-5; no clear D gene. The CDR3 sequence is 12 residues long. Germline CDR1 and CDR2: SQVTM and ANQGSEA. V was clipped by 2 bases and J by 5 bases, with 9 bases between them.